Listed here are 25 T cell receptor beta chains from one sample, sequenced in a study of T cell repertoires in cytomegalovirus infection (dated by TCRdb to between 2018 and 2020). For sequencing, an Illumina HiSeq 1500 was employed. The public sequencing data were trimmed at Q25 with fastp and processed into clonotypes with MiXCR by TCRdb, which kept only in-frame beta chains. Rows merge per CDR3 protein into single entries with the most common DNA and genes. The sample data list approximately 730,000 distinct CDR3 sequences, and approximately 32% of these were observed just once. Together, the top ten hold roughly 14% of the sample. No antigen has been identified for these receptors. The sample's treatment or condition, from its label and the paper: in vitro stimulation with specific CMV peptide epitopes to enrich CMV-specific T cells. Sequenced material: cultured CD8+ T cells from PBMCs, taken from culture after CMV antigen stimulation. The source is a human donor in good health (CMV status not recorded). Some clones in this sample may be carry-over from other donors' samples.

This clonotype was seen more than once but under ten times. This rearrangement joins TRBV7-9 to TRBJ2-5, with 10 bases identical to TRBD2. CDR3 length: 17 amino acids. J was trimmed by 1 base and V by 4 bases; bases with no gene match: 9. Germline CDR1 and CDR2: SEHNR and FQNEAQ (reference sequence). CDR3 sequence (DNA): TGTGCCAGCAGCTCCTTGGCTAGCGGGGGCCTCCAAGAGACCCAGTACTTC. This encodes CASSSLASGGLQETQYF.

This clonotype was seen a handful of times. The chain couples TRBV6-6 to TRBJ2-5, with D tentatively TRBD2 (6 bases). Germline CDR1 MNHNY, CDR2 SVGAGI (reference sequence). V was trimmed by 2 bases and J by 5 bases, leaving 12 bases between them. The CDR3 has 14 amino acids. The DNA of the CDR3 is TGTGCCAGCAGTTACCCTGCTGGGAGGGAGACCCAGTACTTC. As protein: CASSYPAGRETQYF.

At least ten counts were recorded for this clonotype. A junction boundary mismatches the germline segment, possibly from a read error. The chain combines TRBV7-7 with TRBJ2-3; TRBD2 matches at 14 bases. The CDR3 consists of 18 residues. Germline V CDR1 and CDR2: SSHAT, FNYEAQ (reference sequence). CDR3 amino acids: CASSLDGTSGGRADTQYF. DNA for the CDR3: TGTGCTAGCAGCTTAGATGGGACTAGCGGGGGACGAGCAGATACGCAGTATTTT.

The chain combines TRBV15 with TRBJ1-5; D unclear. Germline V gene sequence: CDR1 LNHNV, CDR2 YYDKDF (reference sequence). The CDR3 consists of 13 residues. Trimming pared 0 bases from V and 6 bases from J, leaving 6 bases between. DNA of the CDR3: TGTGCCACCAGCAGAGATACCGGTCAGCCCCAGCATTTT. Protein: CATSRDTGQPQHF.

The CDR3 spells CASSFLRGETDTQYF. The DNA for the CDR3 is TGTGCCAGCAGTTTCCTGCGGGGGGAAACAGATACGCAGTATTTT. The rearrangement uses TRBV27 and TRBJ2-3; 8 bases are a match to TRBD2. CDR1 is MNHEY and CDR2 is SMNVEV in the germline V gene (reference sequence). The CDR3 extends over 15 amino acids. J lost 3 bases, V lost 3 bases, and 5 bases had no gene match.

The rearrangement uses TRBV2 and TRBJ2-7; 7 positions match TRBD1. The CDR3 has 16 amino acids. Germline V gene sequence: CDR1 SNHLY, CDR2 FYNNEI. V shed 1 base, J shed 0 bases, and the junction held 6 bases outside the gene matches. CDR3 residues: CASSEVDRALSYEQYV. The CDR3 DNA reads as TGTGCCAGCAGTGAAGTCGACAGGGCACTCTCCTACGAGCAGTACGTC.

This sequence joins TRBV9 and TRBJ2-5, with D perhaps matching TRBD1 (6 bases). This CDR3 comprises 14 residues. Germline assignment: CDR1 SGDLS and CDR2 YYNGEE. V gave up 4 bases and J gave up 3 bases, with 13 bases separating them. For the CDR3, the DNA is TGTGCCAGCAGCTCGCACCCAGGGGAAGAGACCCAGTACTTC. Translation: CASSSHPGEETQYF.

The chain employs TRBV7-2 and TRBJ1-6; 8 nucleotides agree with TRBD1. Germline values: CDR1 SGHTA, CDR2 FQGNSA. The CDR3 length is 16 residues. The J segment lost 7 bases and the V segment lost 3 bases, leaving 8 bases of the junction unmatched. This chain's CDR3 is CASSLSGGARNSPLHF. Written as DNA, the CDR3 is TGTGCCAGCAGCTTGTCAGGGGGCGCCAGGAATTCACCCCTCCACTTT.

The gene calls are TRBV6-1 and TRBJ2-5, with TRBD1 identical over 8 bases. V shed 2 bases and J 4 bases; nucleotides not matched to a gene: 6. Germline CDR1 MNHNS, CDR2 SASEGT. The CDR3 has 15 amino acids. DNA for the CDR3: TGTGCCAGCAGTGAAAGCGGACAGGGAGGAGAGACCCAGTACTTC. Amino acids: CASSESGQGGETQYF.

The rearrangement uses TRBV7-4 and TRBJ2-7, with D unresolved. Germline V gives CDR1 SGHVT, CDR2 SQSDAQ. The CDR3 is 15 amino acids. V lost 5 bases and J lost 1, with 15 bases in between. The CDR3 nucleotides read TGTGCCAGCAGCCCAAAAACCAGGTCATCCTACGAGCAGTACTTC. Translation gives CASSPKTRSSYEQYF.

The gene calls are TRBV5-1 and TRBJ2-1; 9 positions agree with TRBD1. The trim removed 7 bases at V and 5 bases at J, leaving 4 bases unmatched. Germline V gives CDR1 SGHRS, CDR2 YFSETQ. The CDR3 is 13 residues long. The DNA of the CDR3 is TGCGCCAGCCGACAGGGGGTTCACAATGAGCAGTTCTTC. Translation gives CASRQGVHNEQFF.

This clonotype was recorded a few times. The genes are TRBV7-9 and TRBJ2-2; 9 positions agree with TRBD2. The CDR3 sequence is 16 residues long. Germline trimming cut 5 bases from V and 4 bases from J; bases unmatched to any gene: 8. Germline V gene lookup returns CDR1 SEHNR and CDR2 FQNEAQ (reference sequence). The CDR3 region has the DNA TGTGCCAGCAGCACGGCGGGGGGGCGCGGCACCGGGGAGCTGTTTTTT. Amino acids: CASSTAGGRGTGELFF.

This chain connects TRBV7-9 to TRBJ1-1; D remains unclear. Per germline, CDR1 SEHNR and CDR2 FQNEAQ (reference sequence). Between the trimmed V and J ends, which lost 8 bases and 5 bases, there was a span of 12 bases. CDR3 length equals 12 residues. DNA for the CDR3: TGTGCCAGCGCCTTGGTGGAGACTGAAGCTTTCTTT. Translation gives CASALVETEAFF.

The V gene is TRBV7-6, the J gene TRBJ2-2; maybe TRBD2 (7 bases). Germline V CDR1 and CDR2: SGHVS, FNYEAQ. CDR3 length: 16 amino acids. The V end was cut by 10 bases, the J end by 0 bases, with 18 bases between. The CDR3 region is CATYRGAETNTGELFF. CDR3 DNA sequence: TGTGCCACCTACCGGGGGGCGGAGACGAACACCGGGGAGCTGTTTTTT.

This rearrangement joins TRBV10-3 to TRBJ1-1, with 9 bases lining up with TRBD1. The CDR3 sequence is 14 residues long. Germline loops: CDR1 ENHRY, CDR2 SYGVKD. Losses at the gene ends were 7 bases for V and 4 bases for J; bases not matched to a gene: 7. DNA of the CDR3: TGTGCCATCAAAACAGGGGGCAGGGGCACTGAAGCTTTCTTT. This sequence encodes CAIKTGGRGTEAFF.

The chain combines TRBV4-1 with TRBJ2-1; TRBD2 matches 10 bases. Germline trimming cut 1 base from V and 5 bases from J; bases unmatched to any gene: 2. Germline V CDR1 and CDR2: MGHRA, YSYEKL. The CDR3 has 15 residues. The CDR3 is CASSQGTSGNNEQFF. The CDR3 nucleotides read TGCGCCAGCAGCCAAGGGACTAGCGGAAACAATGAGCAGTTCTTC.

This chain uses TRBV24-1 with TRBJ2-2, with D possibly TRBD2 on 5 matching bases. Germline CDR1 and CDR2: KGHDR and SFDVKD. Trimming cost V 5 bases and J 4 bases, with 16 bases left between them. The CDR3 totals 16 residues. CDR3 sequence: CATSGGVPSVTGELFF. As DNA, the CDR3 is TGTGCCACCAGTGGGGGAGTACCCAGTGTCACCGGGGAGCTGTTTTTT.

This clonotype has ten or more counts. The CDR3 sequence is CASSLGGGWDTQYF. CDR3 in DNA: TGTGCCAGCAGCTTAGGGGGAGGGTGGGATACGCAGTATTTT. The gene calls are TRBV7-2 and TRBJ2-3; 7 bases fit TRBD2. V gave up 1 base and J gave up 6 bases; unmatched junction bases: 4. The CDR3 runs to 14 residues. Germline CDR1 SGHTA, CDR2 FQGNSA.

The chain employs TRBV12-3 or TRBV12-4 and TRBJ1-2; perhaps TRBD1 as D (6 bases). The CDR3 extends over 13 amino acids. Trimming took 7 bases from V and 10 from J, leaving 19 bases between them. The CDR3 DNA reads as TGTGCCAGCACCCCTTTACCAGGGGCTCCCTACACCTTC. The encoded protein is CASTPLPGAPYTF.

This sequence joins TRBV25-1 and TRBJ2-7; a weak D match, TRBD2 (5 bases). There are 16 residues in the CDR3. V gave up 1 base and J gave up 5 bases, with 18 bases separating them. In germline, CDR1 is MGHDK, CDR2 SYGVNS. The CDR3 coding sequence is TGTGCCAGCAGTGAATGGAGGACTCACGAACCGGACGAGCAGTACTTC. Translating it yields CASSEWRTHEPDEQYF.

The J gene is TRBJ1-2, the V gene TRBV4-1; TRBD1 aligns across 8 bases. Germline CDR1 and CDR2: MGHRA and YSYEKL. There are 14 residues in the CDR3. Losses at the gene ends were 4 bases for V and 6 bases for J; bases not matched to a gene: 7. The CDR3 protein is CASSPGSDRDGYTF. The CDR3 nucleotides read TGCGCCAGCAGCCCAGGCTCGGACAGGGATGGCTACACCTTC.

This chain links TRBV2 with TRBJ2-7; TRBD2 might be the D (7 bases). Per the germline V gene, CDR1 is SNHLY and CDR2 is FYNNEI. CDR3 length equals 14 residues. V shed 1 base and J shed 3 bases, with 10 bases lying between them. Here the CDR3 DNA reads TGTGCCAGCAGTGAAGGCGGGGGCCTCTACGAGCAGTACTTC. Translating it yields CASSEGGGLYEQYF.

The CDR3 nucleotides are TGTGCCAGCAGTTTAACGGGACAGTCCGGCTATGGCTACACCTTC. Encoded protein: CASSLTGQSGYGYTF. This chain links TRBV27 with TRBJ1-2, with 7 nucleotides matching TRBD1. V shed 2 bases, J shed 4 bases, and the junction held 7 bases outside the gene matches. Germline V lookup: CDR1 MNHEY, CDR2 SMNVEV (reference sequence). The CDR3 covers 15 residues.

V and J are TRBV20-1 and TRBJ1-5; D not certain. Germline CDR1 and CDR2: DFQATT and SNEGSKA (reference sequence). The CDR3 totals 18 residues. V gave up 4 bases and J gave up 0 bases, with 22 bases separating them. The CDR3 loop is CSAKPSVRYTNSNQPQHF. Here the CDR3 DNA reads TGCAGTGCTAAGCCATCTGTCCGTTACACCAATAGCAATCAGCCCCAGCATTTT.

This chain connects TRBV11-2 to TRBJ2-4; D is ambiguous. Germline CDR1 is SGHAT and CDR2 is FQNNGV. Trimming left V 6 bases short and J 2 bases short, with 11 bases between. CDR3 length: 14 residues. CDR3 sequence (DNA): TGTGCCAGCAGACCTCCGGGTACCAAAAACATTCAGTACTTC. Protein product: CASRPPGTKNIQYF. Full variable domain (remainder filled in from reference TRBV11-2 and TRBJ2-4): EAGVAQSPRYKIIEKRQSVAFWCNPISGHATLYWYQQILGQGPKLLIQFQNNGVVDDSQLPKDRFSAERLKGVDSTLKIQPAKLEDSAVYLCASRPPGTKNIQYFGAGTRLSVL.